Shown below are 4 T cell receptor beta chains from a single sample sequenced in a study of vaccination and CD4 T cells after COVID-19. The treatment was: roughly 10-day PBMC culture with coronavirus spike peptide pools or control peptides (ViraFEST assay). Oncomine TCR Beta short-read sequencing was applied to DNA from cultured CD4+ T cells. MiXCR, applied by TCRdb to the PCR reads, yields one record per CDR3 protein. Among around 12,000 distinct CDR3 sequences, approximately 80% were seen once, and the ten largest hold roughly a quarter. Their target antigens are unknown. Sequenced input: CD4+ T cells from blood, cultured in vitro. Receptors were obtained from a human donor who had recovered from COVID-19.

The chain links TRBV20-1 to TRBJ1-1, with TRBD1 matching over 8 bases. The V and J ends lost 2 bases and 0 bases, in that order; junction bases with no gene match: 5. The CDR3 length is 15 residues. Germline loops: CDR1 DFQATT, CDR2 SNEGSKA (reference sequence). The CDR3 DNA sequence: TGCAGTGCTAGAAAACAGGGGGTGATGAACACTGAAGCTTTCTTT. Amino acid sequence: CSARKQGVMNTEAFF.

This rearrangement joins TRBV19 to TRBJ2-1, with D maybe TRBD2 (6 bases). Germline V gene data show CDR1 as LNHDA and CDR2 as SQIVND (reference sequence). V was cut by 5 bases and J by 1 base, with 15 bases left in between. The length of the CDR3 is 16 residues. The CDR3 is CASSSRLGGSYNEQFF. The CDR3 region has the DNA TGTGCCAGTAGTTCCCGACTAGGAGGGTCCTACAATGAGCAGTTCTTC.

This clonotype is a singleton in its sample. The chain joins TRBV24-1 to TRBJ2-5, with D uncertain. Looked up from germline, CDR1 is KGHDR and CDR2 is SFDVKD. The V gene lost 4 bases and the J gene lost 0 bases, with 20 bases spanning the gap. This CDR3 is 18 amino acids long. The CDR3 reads CATSDPGRLGLNQETQYF. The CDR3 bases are TGTGCCACCAGTGACCCCGGACGCTTGGGCCTTAACCAAGAGACCCAGTACTTC.

The CDR3, as DNA: TGTGCCAGTAGTCAGGACAGGGGGATGTATGGCTACACCTTC. Translation gives CASSQDRGMYGYTF. The rearrangement links TRBV19 to TRBJ1-2; 10 bases map to TRBD1. The V and J ends lost 5 bases and 5 bases, in that order; junction bases with no gene match: 5. The CDR3 is made up of 14 amino acids. CDR1 is LNHDA and CDR2 is SQIVND in the germline V gene (reference sequence). The full variable domain, with the rest looked up from reference TRBV19 and TRBJ1-2, is DGGITQSPKYLFRKEGQNVTLSCEQNLNHDAMYWYRQDPGQGLRLIYYSQIVNDFQKGDIAEGYSVSREKKESFPLTVTSAQKNPTAFYLCASSQDRGMYGYTFGSGTRLTVV.